The clone carrying this TCR beta chain was recorded only once. The CDR3 loop spans 14 amino acids. The V end was cut by 7 bases, the J end by 1 base, with 17 bases between. Germline CDR1 and CDR2: GTSNPN and SVGIG (reference sequence). Reverse transcription of roughly 0.5 to 1 ug RNA was carried out with random hexamers. Amplification of the TCR beta CDR3 was carried out by immunoSEQ multiplex PCR, which spanned a total of 54 Vbeta and 13 Jbeta segments. TCRdb re-called the immunoSEQ multiplex PCR reads through MiXCR, storing one row per CDR3 protein. The sample contains roughly 130,000 distinct CDR3 sequences, roughly 95% of which appear only once. The data are from a study of CD8 T cells in Susac syndrome.

The clonotype originates from a human donor with multiple sclerosis. The chain combines TRBV30 with TRBJ2-7; perhaps TRBD1 as D (6 bases). Source material: CD4+ T cells from PBMCs. As DNA, the CDR3 is TGTGCCTTATCCCCCACAGGGCTTTCCTACGAGCAGTACTTC. This translates into CALSPTGLSYEQYF.